This TCR beta chain was retrieved from a study of T cell responses to AZD1222 COVID-19 vaccine. Background on the study: Second doses at about 4 or about 12 weeks were pooled.

Data came from immunoSEQ multiplex PCR; TCRdb stores just in-frame clones and leaves some out. The sample contains about 190,000 clones, 80% to 90% of which appear only once. Concerning this clone: The antigen remains undetermined.

Overall study findings and caveats: Nearly half of spike-specific TCRs reportedly go after variant regions that carry no mutations. CD4 TCRs covered the whole spike, strongest at regions 160-218 and 743-854.

Per germline, CDR1 MNHEY and CDR2 SVGEGT. V was clipped by 5 bases and J by 5 bases; unmatched bases: 0. This CDR3 spans 13 amino acids. Sequencing used peripheral blood, obtained on day 0 of AZD1222 vaccination. The TCR comes from an adult in good health. The chain has TRBV6-2 or TRBV6-3 and TRBJ2-5, with 12 bases lining up with TRBD2. As DNA, the CDR3 is TGTGCCAGCAGTGGGACTAGCGGGGAGACCCAGTACTTC. Translation gives CASSGTSGETQYF.